The clone carrying this T cell receptor beta chain was recorded only once. Its target is unknown. CDR1 SEHNR and CDR2 FQNEAQ come from the germline V gene (reference sequence). The V end lost 4 bases, the J end lost 3 bases, and 10 bases lay between the germline ends. The CDR3 is 13 amino acids. Some clones are missing from TCRdb's copy, which holds only in-frame ones; the method was immunoSEQ multiplex PCR. Of 20,000 to 25,000 clones listed, approximately 73% were seen once; the top ten hold less than 25%. This entry is derived from a study of PD-1 blockade in classical Hodgkin lymphoma. Autologous stem cell transplantation was followed by relapse in every patient, and brentuximab vedotin exposure varied. Broader study findings: Researchers reported that CD4+ TCR diversity, though not CD8+, rose significantly by C4D1. Complete responders' baseline diversity resembled that of newly diagnosed patients. As was reported, newly diagnosed patients showed lower baseline TCR diversity than healthy donors did.

This clonotype was sampled from a human donor with classical Hodgkin lymphoma. The rearrangement links TRBV7-9 to TRBJ2-7, with D uncertain. Source: peripheral blood mononuclear cells (PBMCs), taken before the second cycle of nivolumab. In DNA form, the CDR3 reads TGTGCCAGCAGCTATTTCGGCGACTACGAGCAGTACTTC. It encodes CASSYFGDYEQYF.